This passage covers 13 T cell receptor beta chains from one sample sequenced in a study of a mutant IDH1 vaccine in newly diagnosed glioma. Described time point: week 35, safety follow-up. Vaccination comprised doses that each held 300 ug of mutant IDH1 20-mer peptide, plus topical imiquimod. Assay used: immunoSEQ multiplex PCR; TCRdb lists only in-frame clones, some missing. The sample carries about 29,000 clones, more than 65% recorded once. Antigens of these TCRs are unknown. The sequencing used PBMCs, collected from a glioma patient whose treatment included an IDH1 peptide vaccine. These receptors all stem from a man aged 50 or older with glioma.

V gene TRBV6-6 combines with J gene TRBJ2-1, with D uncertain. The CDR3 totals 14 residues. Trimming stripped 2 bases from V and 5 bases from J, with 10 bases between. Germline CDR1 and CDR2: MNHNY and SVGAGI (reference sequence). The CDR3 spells CASSYGLGNNEQFF. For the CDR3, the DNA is TGTGCCAGCAGTTACGGGCTAGGGAACAATGAGCAGTTCTTC.

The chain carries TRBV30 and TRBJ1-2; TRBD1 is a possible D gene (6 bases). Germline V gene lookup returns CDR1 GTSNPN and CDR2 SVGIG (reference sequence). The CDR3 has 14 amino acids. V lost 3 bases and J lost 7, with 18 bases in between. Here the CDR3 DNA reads TGTGCCTGGAGCACAGGGAATCGAGTTGGTGGCTACACCTTC. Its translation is CAWSTGNRVGGYTF. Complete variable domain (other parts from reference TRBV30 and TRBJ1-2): SQTIHQWPATLVQPVGSPLSLECTVEGTSNPNLYWYRQAAGRGLQLLFYSVGIGQISSEVPQNLSASRPQDRQFILSSKKLLLSDSGFYLCAWSTGNRVGGYTFGSGTRLTVV.

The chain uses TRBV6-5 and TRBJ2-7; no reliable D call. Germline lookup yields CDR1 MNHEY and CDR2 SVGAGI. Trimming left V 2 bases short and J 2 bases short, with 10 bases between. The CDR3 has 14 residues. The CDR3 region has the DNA TGTGCCAGCAGTTACGGTGGGGAAGCCTACGAGCAGTACTTC. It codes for CASSYGGEAYEQYF.

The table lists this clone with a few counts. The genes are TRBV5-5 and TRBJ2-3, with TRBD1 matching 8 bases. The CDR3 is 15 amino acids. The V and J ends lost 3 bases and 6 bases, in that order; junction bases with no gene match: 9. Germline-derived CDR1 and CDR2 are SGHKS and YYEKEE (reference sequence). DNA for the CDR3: TGTGCCAGCAGCTCAGGACAGGGCATTTGGGATACGCAGTATTTT. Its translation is CASSSGQGIWDTQYF.

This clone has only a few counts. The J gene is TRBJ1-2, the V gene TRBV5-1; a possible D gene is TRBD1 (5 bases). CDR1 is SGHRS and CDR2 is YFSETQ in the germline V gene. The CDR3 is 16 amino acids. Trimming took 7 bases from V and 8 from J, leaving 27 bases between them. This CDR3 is CASQTDQGGFSGGYTF. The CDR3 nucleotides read TGCGCCAGCCAAACGGACCAGGGAGGATTTTCGGGAGGCTACACCTTC.

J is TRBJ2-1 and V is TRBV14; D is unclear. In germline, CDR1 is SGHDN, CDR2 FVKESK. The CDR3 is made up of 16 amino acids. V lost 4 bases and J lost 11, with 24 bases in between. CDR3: CASSPLTISTSSQQFF. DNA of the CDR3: TGTGCCAGCAGCCCCTTAACGATCAGCACAAGTTCTCAGCAGTTCTTC.

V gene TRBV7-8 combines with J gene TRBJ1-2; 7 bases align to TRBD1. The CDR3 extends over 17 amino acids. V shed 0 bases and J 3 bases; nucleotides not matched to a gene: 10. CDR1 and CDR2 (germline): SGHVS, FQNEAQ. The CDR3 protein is CASSLALTGPGDYGYTF. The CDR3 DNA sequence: TGTGCCAGCAGCTTAGCGTTGACAGGGCCGGGGGACTATGGCTACACCTTC. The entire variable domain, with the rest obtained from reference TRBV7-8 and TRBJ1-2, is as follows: GAGVSQSPRYKVAKRGQDVALRCDPISGHVSLFWYQQALGQGPEFLTYFQNEAQLDKSGLPSDRFFAERPEGSVSTLKIQRTQQEDSAVYLCASSLALTGPGDYGYTFGSGTRLTVV.

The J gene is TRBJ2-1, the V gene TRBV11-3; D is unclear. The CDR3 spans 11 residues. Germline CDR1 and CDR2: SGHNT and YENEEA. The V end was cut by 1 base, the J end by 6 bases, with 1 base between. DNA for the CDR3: TGTGCCAGCAGCTTAGTCAATGAGCAGTTCTTC. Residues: CASSLVNEQFF.

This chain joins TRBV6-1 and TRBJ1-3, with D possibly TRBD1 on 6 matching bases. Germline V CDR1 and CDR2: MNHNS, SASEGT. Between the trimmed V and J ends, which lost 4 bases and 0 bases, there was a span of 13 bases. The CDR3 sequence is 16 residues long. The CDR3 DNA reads TGTGCCAGCAGTGGCGCATGGGGGGCCTCTGGAAACACCATATATTTT. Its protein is CASSGAWGASGNTIYF.

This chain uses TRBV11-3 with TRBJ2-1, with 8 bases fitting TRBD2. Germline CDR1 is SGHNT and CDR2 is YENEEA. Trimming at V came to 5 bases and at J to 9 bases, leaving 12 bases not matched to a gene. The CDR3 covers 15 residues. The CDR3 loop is CASSPSGSSGREQFF. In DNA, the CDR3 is TGTGCCAGCAGCCCAAGCGGGAGTTCCGGGCGTGAGCAGTTCTTC.

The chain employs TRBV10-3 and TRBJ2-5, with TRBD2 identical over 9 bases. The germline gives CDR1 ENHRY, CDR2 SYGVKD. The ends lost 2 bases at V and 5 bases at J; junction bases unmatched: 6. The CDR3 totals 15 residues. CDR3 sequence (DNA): TGTGCCATCAGTGAGGGCGGGGGGGCTTTCGAGACCCAGTACTTC. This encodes CAISEGGGAFETQYF.

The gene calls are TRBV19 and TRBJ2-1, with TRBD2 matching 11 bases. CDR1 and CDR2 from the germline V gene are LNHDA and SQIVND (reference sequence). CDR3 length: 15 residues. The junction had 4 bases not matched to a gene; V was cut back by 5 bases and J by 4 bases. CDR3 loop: CASSSGLAVYNEQFF. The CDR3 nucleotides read TGTGCCAGTAGTTCGGGACTAGCGGTTTACAATGAGCAGTTCTTC. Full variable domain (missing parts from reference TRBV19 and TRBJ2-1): DGGITQSPKYLFRKEGQNVTLSCEQNLNHDAMYWYRQDPGQGLRLIYYSQIVNDFQKGDIAEGYSVSREKKESFPLTVTSAQKNPTAFYLCASSSGLAVYNEQFFGPGTRLTVL.

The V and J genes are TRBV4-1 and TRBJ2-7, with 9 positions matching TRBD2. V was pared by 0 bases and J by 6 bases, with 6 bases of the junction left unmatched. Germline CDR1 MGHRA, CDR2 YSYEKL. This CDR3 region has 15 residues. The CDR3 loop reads CASSQDEAGGREQYF. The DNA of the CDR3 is TGCGCCAGCAGCCAAGATGAAGCGGGAGGACGCGAGCAGTACTTC.